A single sample gave rise to the 30 T cell receptor beta chains below, sequenced in a study of OX40 agonist ivuxolimab in advanced cancers. Sequenced by immunoSEQ multiplex PCR; TCRdb stores in-frame clones only, minus some. The repertoire holds about 100,000 clones, 90% seen once, with approximately 0.31% in the top ten. The specimen was CD4+ or CD8+ T cells sorted from blood, collected in a trial of the OX40 agonist ivuxolimab. These TCRs come from an adult with an advanced solid tumor such as melanoma, head and neck, liver or kidney cancer.

This chain uses TRBV28 with TRBJ2-1; D gene uncertain. Trimming took 6 bases from V and 6 from J, leaving 9 bases between them. The germline gives CDR1 MDHEN, CDR2 SYDVKM. The CDR3 spans 12 residues. The CDR3 here is CASRSGPNEQFF. The CDR3 nucleotides read TGTGCCAGCAGATCCGGGCCCAATGAGCAGTTCTTC.

The chain combines TRBV9 with TRBJ2-3, with 10 nucleotides matching TRBD2. CDR3 length equals 17 residues. Germline CDR1 SGDLS, CDR2 YYNGEE. After removal of 4 bases from V and 6 bases from J, the junction contained 14 bases not matched to a gene. Here the CDR3 DNA reads TGTGCCAGCAGCTCAGTTGGGGGGAGCGGGAGGGCCGATACGCAGTATTTT. Translation: CASSSVGGSGRADTQYF.

This clone was found once. The chain combines TRBV7-9 with TRBJ2-7, with TRBD1 matching 7 bases. The CDR3 extends over 15 amino acids. Germline V gives CDR1 SEHNR, CDR2 FQNEAQ (reference sequence). Losses at the gene ends were 6 bases for V and 1 base for J; bases not matched to a gene: 9. The CDR3, as DNA: TGTGCCAGCAGTCATCGGAACAGGGGTTCCTACGAGCAGTACTTC. Translated, it gives CASSHRNRGSYEQYF.

The V and J genes are TRBV7-2 and TRBJ1-2, with D tentatively TRBD1 (5 bases). CDR3 length equals 15 residues. The ends were cut back, 5 bases at V and 6 bases at J, with 19 bases in the middle. Germline CDR1 reads SGHTA; CDR2 reads FQGNSA. As DNA, the CDR3 is TGTGCCAGCAGCACGCCACGCGGGCGGGGGAATGGCTACACCTTC. This gives the protein CASSTPRGRGNGYTF.

The rearrangement joins TRBV14 to TRBJ2-1; D is perhaps TRBD2 (5 bases). The CDR3 consists of 14 residues. Deletions cut 2 bases from V and 6 bases from J, with 11 bases between. CDR1 and CDR2 from the germline V gene are SGHDN and FVKESK. The CDR3 loop is CASSQTAGINEQFF. CDR3 DNA: TGTGCCAGCAGCCAAACCGCCGGGATCAATGAGCAGTTCTTC.

This chain links TRBV18 with TRBJ2-4; D gene uncertain. Germline lookup yields CDR1 KGHSH and CDR2 LQKENI. V lost 3 bases and J 0 bases, leaving 9 bases between the germline ends. This CDR3 comprises 15 residues. CDR3 nucleotides: TGTGCCAGCTCACCCGACGTACTAGCCAAAAACATTCAGTACTTC. This codes for CASSPDVLAKNIQYF.

This chain links TRBV30 with TRBJ1-1; D is undetermined. The CDR3 has 13 amino acids. Per the germline V gene, CDR1 is GTSNPN and CDR2 is SVGIG (reference sequence). Between the trimmed V and J ends, which lost 2 bases and 5 bases, there was a span of 12 bases. CDR3 bases: TGTGCCTGGAGTCCTGACTTAAGGACTGAAGCTTTCTTT. This translates into CAWSPDLRTEAFF.

V and J are TRBV6-1 and TRBJ2-7; no clear D gene. CDR1 and CDR2 from the germline V gene are MNHNS and SASEGT. CDR3 length: 14 residues. V shed 4 bases and J shed 2 bases, with 12 bases lying between them. The DNA for the CDR3 is TGTGCCAGCAGTGGCCCGAGAGGTCCCTACGAGCAGTACTTC. Protein product: CASSGPRGPYEQYF.

This clone came up once. The rearrangement joins TRBV5-6 to TRBJ2-1, with 7 bases aligning to TRBD2. J was trimmed by 0 bases and V by 9 bases; bases with no gene match: 3. Germline V gene data show CDR1 as SGHDT and CDR2 as YYEEEE. CDR3 length: 13 amino acids. The CDR3 region is CATGGLSYNEQFF. CDR3 sequence (DNA): TGTGCCACGGGGGGACTCTCCTACAATGAGCAGTTCTTC. The whole variable domain, filled in from reference TRBV5-6 and TRBJ2-1, reads DAGVTQSPTHLIKTRGQQVTLRCSPKSGHDTVSWYQQALGQGPQFIFQYYEEEERQRGNFPDRFSGHQFPNYSSELNVNALLLGDSALYLCATGGLSYNEQFFGPGTRLTVL.

The chain couples TRBV2 to TRBJ1-1; 7 bases agree with TRBD1. The CDR3 has 16 residues. J was trimmed by 0 bases and V by 4 bases; bases with no gene match: 8. Germline loops: CDR1 SNHLY, CDR2 FYNNEI. The CDR3 is CASSVAGGVMNTEAFF. CDR3 in DNA: TGTGCCAGCAGTGTAGCAGGGGGGGTTATGAACACTGAAGCTTTCTTT.

This clone showed up just once. The V call is TRBV28, the J call TRBJ1-5, with D perhaps TRBD1 (6 bases). Trimming took 10 bases from V and 7 from J, leaving 20 bases between them. The CDR3 extends over 14 amino acids. The germline CDR1 and CDR2 sequences are MDHEN and SYDVKM. CDR3 sequence: CATLKGGAPQPQHF. The CDR3, as DNA: TGTGCCACCCTGAAGGGGGGCGCCCCACAGCCCCAGCATTTT.

The table lists this clone with a count of one. This chain connects TRBV4-1 to TRBJ1-4; possibly TRBD1 for D (5 bases). CDR1 and CDR2 from the germline V gene are MGHRA and YSYEKL. The CDR3 totals 16 residues. V gave up 1 base and J gave up 5 bases, with 14 bases separating them. CDR3 nucleotides: TGCGCCAGCAGCCAAGCGCCAGGGAAAGAGAATGAAAAACTGTTTTTT. This translates into CASSQAPGKENEKLFF.

This clone was recorded a few times. The V and J genes are TRBV15 and TRBJ2-7; 8 nucleotides align to TRBD2. From germline, CDR1 is LNHNV and CDR2 YYDKDF (reference sequence). The junction had 5 bases not matched to a gene; V was cut back by 0 bases and J by 4 bases. This CDR3 has 15 residues. CDR3 sequence: CATSRESGRGYEQYF. The CDR3 DNA reads as TGTGCCACCAGCAGAGAGAGCGGGAGAGGGTACGAGCAGTACTTC.

This chain uses TRBV5-4 with TRBJ2-7; possible D gene TRBD2, 6 bases. The CDR3 totals 16 residues. Germline-derived CDR1 and CDR2 are SGHNT and YYREEE (reference sequence). V shed 4 bases and J shed 1 base, with 18 bases lying between them. The CDR3 sequence is CASSADRDSSSYEQYF. The CDR3 DNA sequence: TGTGCCAGCAGCGCGGACCGGGACTCGTCTTCCTACGAGCAGTACTTC.

This sequence joins TRBV7-2 and TRBJ1-1; 10 bases are a match to TRBD1. The germline CDR1 and CDR2 sequences are SGHTA and FQGNSA. Germline trimming cut 3 bases from V and 5 bases from J; bases unmatched to any gene: 3. The CDR3 loop spans 14 amino acids. CDR3 sequence (DNA): TGTGCCAGCAGCTTGGACAGGGGGTTGACTGAAGCTTTCTTT. The encoded protein is CASSLDRGLTEAFF.

In its sample, this clone was seen once. This chain joins TRBV7-9 and TRBJ2-5, with D perhaps TRBD2 (6 bases). V was trimmed by 0 bases and J by 2 bases, leaving 16 bases between them. Germline CDR1 and CDR2: SEHNR and FQNEAQ (reference sequence). This CDR3 spans 17 amino acids. CDR3 region: CASSLATSAGPQETQYF. In DNA, the CDR3 is TGTGCCAGCAGCTTAGCGACTTCGGCGGGGCCGCAAGAGACCCAGTACTTC.

J is TRBJ2-7 and V is TRBV19; 7 bases fit TRBD1. This CDR3 has 12 amino acids. The trim removed 5 bases at V and 2 bases at J, leaving 0 bases unmatched. Germline assignment: CDR1 LNHDA and CDR2 SQIVND (reference sequence). The DNA for the CDR3 is TGTGCCAGTAGTGACAGGGCCTACGAGCAGTACTTC. This encodes CASSDRAYEQYF.

The rearrangement links TRBV28 to TRBJ2-7; the D gene is possibly TRBD1 (6 bases). Germline values: CDR1 MDHEN, CDR2 SYDVKM. The ends were cut back, 6 bases at V and 3 bases at J, with 9 bases in the middle. CDR3 size: 12 residues. The chain's CDR3 is CASSGQYYEQYF. The CDR3, as DNA: TGTGCCAGCAGCGGACAGTACTACGAGCAGTACTTC. The full variable domain, rest sourced from reference TRBV28 and TRBJ2-7, is DVKVTQSSRYLVKRTGEKVFLECVQDMDHENMFWYRQDPGLGLRLIYFSYDVKMKEKGDIPEGYSVSREKKERFSLILESASTNQTSMYLCASSGQYYEQYFGPGTRLTVT.

The V and J genes are TRBV7-2 and TRBJ1-5; D gene unclear. This CDR3 comprises 13 residues. The V gene lost 1 base and the J gene lost 3 bases, with 4 bases spanning the gap. Per the germline V gene, CDR1 is SGHTA and CDR2 is FQGNSA. CDR3 amino acids: CASSLDANQPQHF. In nucleotides, the CDR3 is TGTGCCAGCAGCTTAGACGCCAATCAGCCCCAGCATTTT.

The chain combines TRBV10-3 with TRBJ2-7, with 10 bases that match TRBD2. V trimming: 4 bases; J trimming: 2 bases; junction bases outside the gene matches: 2. CDR3 length: 14 residues. Germline V CDR1 and CDR2: ENHRY, SYGVKD. CDR3 DNA sequence: TGTGCCATCAGTGCCCTAGCGGGAGCCTACGAGCAGTACTTC. It is translated as CAISALAGAYEQYF.

The chain joins TRBV11-3 to TRBJ2-3, with 7 bases aligning to TRBD1. Germline assignment: CDR1 SGHNT and CDR2 YENEEA. V lost 5 bases and J lost 5; bases outside the gene matches: 4. This CDR3 is 13 amino acids long. The CDR3 here is CASSQDRRDTQYF. The CDR3 DNA sequence: TGTGCCAGCAGCCAGGACAGGCGAGATACGCAGTATTTT.

This clone occurred once. This chain links TRBV5-4 with TRBJ2-7; D is undetermined. This CDR3 has 12 amino acids. The V gene's germline CDR1 is SGHNT and CDR2 YYREEE (reference sequence). The V end was cut by 5 bases, the J end by 6 bases, with 12 bases between. CDR3 nucleotide sequence: TGTGCCAGCAGTTCCGGGCCTGGCGAGCAGTACTTC. It codes for CASSSGPGEQYF.

The chain combines TRBV19 with TRBJ2-3, with 12 positions matching TRBD2. Germline V lookup: CDR1 LNHDA, CDR2 SQIVND (reference sequence). V gave up 0 bases and J gave up 4 bases; unmatched junction bases: 5. CDR3 size: 17 residues. CDR3 DNA: TGTGCCAGTAGTATAGAACTAGCGGGAGGTAGCGCAGATACGCAGTATTTT. Residues: CASSIELAGGSADTQYF.

V is TRBV27 and J is TRBJ1-3; 7 bases match TRBD1. The CDR3 consists of 15 residues. Germline V CDR1 and CDR2: MNHEY, SMNVEV (reference sequence). V lost 4 bases to trimming and J lost 2 bases; unmatched junction nucleotides: 5. CDR3 residues: CASSSAGTAGNTIYF. The CDR3 nucleotides are TGTGCCAGCAGTTCCGCCGGGACAGCTGGAAACACCATATATTTT.

The chain carries TRBV7-6 and TRBJ1-1; the D gene is possibly TRBD1 (5 bases). V shed 1 base and J shed 1 base, with 22 bases lying between them. This CDR3 has 19 residues. Germline CDR1 reads SGHVS; CDR2 reads FNYEAQ. The CDR3 region is CASSLDRFGKGTANTEAFF. DNA of the CDR3: TGTGCCAGCAGCTTAGATAGGTTTGGTAAGGGGACGGCGAACACTGAAGCTTTCTTT.

In the case of this clone: At one end, the junction sequence differs from germline, possibly due to a read error. The rearrangement uses TRBV7-2 and TRBJ2-1, with 7 positions matching TRBD2. Germline CDR1 and CDR2: SGHTA and FQGNSA. This CDR3 comprises 13 residues. CDR3 sequence: CASSFNPSAGFLF. CDR3 in DNA: TGTGCCAGCAGCTTTAACCCCTCAGCGGGGTTCCTCTTC.

This clone was picked up one time. The rearrangement links TRBV11-3 to TRBJ2-7; D could derive from TRBD1 or TRBD2 (5 bases each). The CDR3 runs to 13 residues. Trimming cost V 5 bases and J 6 bases, with 14 bases left between them. Per the germline V gene, CDR1 is SGHNT and CDR2 is YENEEA. DNA of the CDR3: TGTGCCAGCAGCCGGGAAGGGGTGGGCGAGCAGTACTTC. This gives the protein CASSREGVGEQYF.

In its sample, this clone was seen once. V usage is TRBV7-8 and J usage is TRBJ2-1; possibly TRBD2 for D (6 bases). The CDR3 runs 16 residues. Germline loops: CDR1 SGHVS, CDR2 FQNEAQ. The V end was cut by 10 bases, the J end by 0 bases, with 19 bases between. CDR3: CATGDLKLSSYNEQFF. DNA of the CDR3: TGTGCCACCGGGGACTTGAAGTTGAGCTCCTACAATGAGCAGTTCTTC.

The chain links TRBV7-8 to TRBJ1-5; D not certain. V lost 5 bases and J lost 7, with 12 bases in between. CDR3 length equals 13 residues. Germline loops: CDR1 SGHVS, CDR2 FQNEAQ. DNA of the CDR3: TGTGCCAGCAGCATAGTGGGCGGCCAGCCCCAGCATTTT. Translating it yields CASSIVGGQPQHF.

CDR3 coding DNA: TGCGCCAGCAGGACTAGCGGGAGATTAAAGACCCAGTACTTC. The encoded protein is CASRTSGRLKTQYF. This rearrangement joins TRBV4-3 to TRBJ2-5, with 12 bases lining up with TRBD2. This CDR3 comprises 14 residues. J was trimmed by 6 bases and V by 6 bases; bases with no gene match: 5. In germline, CDR1 is LGHNA, CDR2 YSLEER.